This record looks at one T cell receptor (beta chain) sequence and its context. These data come from a study of technical replicates of blood from a handful of donors. The method was immunoSEQ multiplex PCR; TCRdb's version includes in-frame clones alone and lacks a portion of them. The top ten clones hold 0.35% to 0.5% of a sample with roughly 80,000 clones, 85% to 95% of them seen once. The CDR3 covers 16 residues. V shed 1 base and J 9 bases; nucleotides not matched to a gene: 11. The germline gives CDR1 SGHVS, CDR2 FNYEAQ. Material: T cells isolated from PBMCs. This clonotype originated in a human donor in good health. V usage is TRBV7-6 and J usage is TRBJ2-1; 8 bases map to TRBD2. For the CDR3, the DNA is TGTGCCAGCAGCTTAGAGGGTGGACTAGCAACCCCTGAGCAGTTCTTC. Its protein is CASSLEGGLATPEQFF.